This T cell receptor beta chain was sequenced during a study of immune heterogeneity within non-small cell lung tumors. The CDR3 extends over 13 amino acids. Germline values: CDR1 DFQATT, CDR2 SNEGSKA (reference sequence). With 1 base removed from V and 7 bases from J, the gap between germline ends came to 11 bases. The authors used around 640 ng of bulk tumor genomic DNA per sample as template. Each primary tumor yielded several biopsies, collected far apart from one another at surgery. Patients underwent curative surgery for non-small cell lung cancer (untreated and newly diagnosed). TCR beta CDR3 was amplified by multiplex PCR using 32 V and 13 J primers. Each CDR3 protein is one row after TCRdb ran MiXCR on the multiplex PCR reads. The sample consists of about 9,700 distinct CDR3 sequences, less than 20% of them appearing once. This clonotype came up once.

This TCR came from a middle-aged man with non-small cell lung cancer. Sequences were obtained from lung tumor tissue. V usage is TRBV20-1 and J usage is TRBJ1-5; D gene uncertain. The CDR3 protein is CSARVAGRQPQHF. The CDR3 DNA is TGCAGTGCTAGAGTGGCGGGAAGGCAGCCCCAGCATTTT.